Presented here are 32 T cell receptor beta chains from one specimen sequenced in a study of cytomegalovirus exposure and HLA in healthy donors. The protocol was immunoSEQ multiplex PCR, while the TCRdb copy is restricted to in-frame clones and leaves out a portion. Of about 82,000 clones listed, 85% to 95% are singletons. Sequencing was done on a sample of PBMCs. Receptors were obtained from a man aged 18 to 35 in good health and CMV-seronegative.

The chain has TRBV27 and TRBJ2-5; the match to TRBD1 covers 10 bases. The V segment lost 4 bases and the J segment 5 bases; nucleotides outside the gene matches: 10. The CDR3 contains 16 residues. Germline loops: CDR1 MNHEY, CDR2 SMNVEV (reference sequence). The DNA for the CDR3 is TGTGCCAGCAGTTGGTTGGGACAGGGGTTTGCGGAGACCCAGTACTTC. Translation: CASSWLGQGFAETQYF.

The J gene is TRBJ2-7, the V gene TRBV19; D perhaps matches TRBD1 (5 bases). Germline V lookup: CDR1 LNHDA, CDR2 SQIVND (reference sequence). Trimming pared 2 bases from V and 3 bases from J, leaving 8 bases between. The CDR3 is 13 residues long. CDR3 coding DNA: TGTGCCAGTAGTATACAGGGTGGCTACGAGCAGTACTTC. Amino acids: CASSIQGGYEQYF.

The chain carries TRBV30 and TRBJ1-2; 7 bases are shared with TRBD1. Germline CDR1 is GTSNPN and CDR2 is SVGIG (reference sequence). The CDR3 runs 15 residues. The trim removed 1 base at V and 6 bases at J, leaving 11 bases unmatched. CDR3 region: CAWSGDSRFLDGYTF. Written as DNA, the CDR3 is TGTGCCTGGAGTGGGGACAGCCGTTTCCTTGATGGCTACACCTTC.

The chain is built from TRBV7-2 and TRBJ2-7, with 10 positions matching TRBD2. This CDR3 spans 14 amino acids. The J segment lost 6 bases and the V segment lost 6 bases, leaving 8 bases of the junction unmatched. Germline CDR1 is SGHTA and CDR2 is FQGNSA. The CDR3 sequence is CASSIAGGSLEQYF. DNA for the CDR3: TGTGCCAGCAGTATAGCGGGGGGCTCCCTCGAGCAGTACTTC.

The genes are TRBV27 and TRBJ2-3; TRBD1 agrees at 9 bases. CDR3 length: 18 residues. The germline V gene encodes CDR1 MNHEY and CDR2 SMNVEV (reference sequence). Trimming cost V 4 bases and J 4 bases; bases outside gene matches: 15. The CDR3: CASSSWGSDRGIADTQYF. DNA of the CDR3: TGTGCCAGCAGTTCCTGGGGAAGCGACAGGGGGATCGCAGATACGCAGTATTTT.

The CDR3: CASSFTPGNYGYTF. CDR3 coding DNA: TGTGCCAGCAGTTTCACGCCAGGGAACTATGGCTACACCTTC. The chain joins TRBV27 to TRBJ1-2, with a tentative D call TRBD1 (5 bases). The CDR3 loop spans 14 amino acids. Trimming stripped 3 bases from V and 2 bases from J, with 10 bases between. Germline-derived CDR1 and CDR2 are MNHEY and SMNVEV (reference sequence).

This chain connects TRBV2 to TRBJ1-5; a weak D match, TRBD1 (6 bases). Trimming cost V 4 bases and J 2 bases, with 12 bases left between them. Germline V gene lookup returns CDR1 SNHLY and CDR2 FYNNEI. This CDR3 contains 15 residues. The CDR3 spells CASSADRMGNQPQHF. The CDR3 DNA is TGTGCCAGCAGTGCCGACAGGATGGGCAATCAGCCCCAGCATTTT.

The chain links TRBV10-3 to TRBJ1-2; 8 positions match TRBD1. Germline CDR1 and CDR2: ENHRY and SYGVKD. The CDR3 totals 18 residues. Trimming removed 4 bases from V and 4 bases from J; junction bases left unmatched: 17. CDR3 in DNA: TGTGCCATCAGTGGGGTTGCGGCAGGGGGCCAGGGAGCCTATGGCTACACCTTC. Its translation: CAISGVAAGGQGAYGYTF.

This chain joins TRBV6-5 and TRBJ2-1, with 11 positions matching TRBD1. The CDR3 loop spans 15 amino acids. In germline, CDR1 is MNHEY, CDR2 SVGAGI. V lost 5 bases to trimming and J lost 8 bases; unmatched junction nucleotides: 8. The chain's CDR3 is CASSRRTGGTYEQFF. CDR3 in DNA: TGTGCCAGCAGTCGGCGGACAGGGGGCACCTATGAGCAGTTCTTC.

The chain uses TRBV30 and TRBJ1-2, with TRBD1 as a possible D gene (5 bases). V lost 0 bases and J lost 4, with 12 bases in between. CDR3 length: 14 amino acids. CDR1 and CDR2 (germline): GTSNPN, SVGIG (reference sequence). CDR3 in amino acids: CAWSVRAGGYGYTF. As DNA, the CDR3 is TGTGCCTGGAGTGTACGGGCGGGGGGCTATGGCTACACCTTC. Using reference TRBV30 and TRBJ1-2 for the parts outside the CDR3, the full variable domain is SQTIHQWPATLVQPVGSPLSLECTVEGTSNPNLYWYRQAAGRGLQLLFYSVGIGQISSEVPQNLSASRPQDRQFILSSKKLLLSDSGFYLCAWSVRAGGYGYTFGSGTRLTVV.

The V gene is TRBV5-1, the J gene TRBJ2-5; TRBD2 matches at 8 bases. V gave up 4 bases and J gave up 4 bases; unmatched junction bases: 12. The CDR3 covers 16 residues. Germline V lookup: CDR1 SGHRS, CDR2 YFSETQ. The CDR3 reads CASSPPSGAGGETQYF. The CDR3 region has the DNA TGCGCCAGCAGCCCCCCATCGGGGGCGGGAGGAGAGACCCAGTACTTC.

The CDR3 DNA reads as TGTGCCAGCAGCCAAAGGAGTGGCACAGGTTCCACTGAAGCTTTCTTT. Amino acid sequence: CASSQRSGTGSTEAFF. The rearrangement uses TRBV7-9 and TRBJ1-1; D possibly corresponds to TRBD1 (5 bases). The CDR3 loop spans 16 amino acids. Trimming cost V 5 bases and J 4 bases, with 20 bases left between them. Germline V gene lookup returns CDR1 SEHNR and CDR2 FQNEAQ (reference sequence).

V and J are TRBV7-9 and TRBJ2-7, with no clear D. Germline CDR1 and CDR2: SEHNR and FQNEAQ (reference sequence). The CDR3 has 14 amino acids. The V gene lost 5 bases and the J gene lost 2 bases, with 13 bases spanning the gap. The CDR3 DNA sequence: TGTGCCAGCAGCCTTTTCGCTAACCCCTACGAGCAGTACTTC. It yields the protein CASSLFANPYEQYF.

CDR3 residues: CASSLGTSMFYEQYF. CDR3 DNA: TGTGCCAGCAGCTTGGGGACTAGTATGTTTTACGAGCAGTACTTC. The chain joins TRBV7-6 to TRBJ2-7; 8 bases align to TRBD2. The junction had 8 bases not matched to a gene; V was cut back by 3 bases and J by 4 bases. Germline-derived CDR1 and CDR2 are SGHVS and FNYEAQ. CDR3 size: 15 residues.

The V gene is TRBV27, the J gene TRBJ1-1, with 9 bases that match TRBD1. The CDR3 has 14 amino acids. CDR1 and CDR2 from the germline V gene are MNHEY and SMNVEV (reference sequence). The V segment lost 5 bases and the J segment 4 bases; nucleotides outside the gene matches: 5. For the CDR3, the DNA is TGTGCCAGCAGTCGCGGGACAGGGCGCACTGAAGCTTTCTTT. Protein: CASSRGTGRTEAFF.

The chain carries TRBV2 and TRBJ2-7, with 8 bases aligning to TRBD1. There are 16 residues in the CDR3. Per the germline V gene, CDR1 is SNHLY and CDR2 is FYNNEI. V dropped 6 bases and J dropped 4; count of bases not matched to a gene: 14. The CDR3 coding sequence is TGTGCCAGCAGGGCGGGGACAGGCTTCTGGGATTACGAGCAGTACTTC. It is translated as CASRAGTGFWDYEQYF.

The V and J genes are TRBV7-8 and TRBJ2-2; 9 positions agree with TRBD1. Germline CDR1 and CDR2: SGHVS and FQNEAQ. The CDR3 consists of 15 residues. With 1 base clipped from V and 5 bases from J, the junction kept 2 bases outside the gene matches. CDR3 sequence reads: CASSLGTGVTGELFF. CDR3 DNA sequence: TGTGCCAGCAGCTTAGGGACAGGGGTGACCGGGGAGCTGTTTTTT.

Here the CDR3 reads CASSLMGANAGYTF. CDR3 coding DNA: TGTGCCAGCAGTTTAATGGGGGCGAATGCTGGCTACACCTTC. The V gene is TRBV5-6, the J gene TRBJ1-2, with D possibly being TRBD1 (6 bases). Trimming cost V 5 bases and J 7 bases, with 18 bases left between them. Germline CDR1 and CDR2: SGHDT and YYEEEE. The CDR3 runs 14 residues. Based on the CDR3 plus reference TRBV5-6 and TRBJ1-2, the full variable domain is DAGVTQSPTHLIKTRGQQVTLRCSPKSGHDTVSWYQQALGQGPQFIFQYYEEEERQRGNFPDRFSGHQFPNYSSELNVNALLLGDSALYLCASSLMGANAGYTFGSGTRLTVV.

CDR3 DNA: TGTGCCAGCAAAGGACAGGGAGGCACTGAAGCTTTCTTT. It translates to CASKGQGGTEAFF. The chain joins TRBV28 to TRBJ1-1, with 8 bases fitting TRBD1. CDR1 MDHEN and CDR2 SYDVKM come from the germline V gene. V was clipped by 7 bases and J by 4 bases; unmatched bases: 5. CDR3 length equals 13 residues.

The chain couples TRBV7-9 to TRBJ2-3; 7 positions agree with TRBD1. This CDR3 is 14 amino acids long. Germline CDR1 is SEHNR and CDR2 is FQNEAQ (reference sequence). V gave up 5 bases and J gave up 6 bases; unmatched junction bases: 8. In nucleotides, the CDR3 is TGTGCCAGCAGCCCACTTACAGGGGTGGATACGCAGTATTTT. Translating it yields CASSPLTGVDTQYF.

DNA of the CDR3: TGTGCCAGCAGGGAGTATAGCGGTAGCACAGATACGCAGTATTTT. The encoded protein is CASREYSGSTDTQYF. The gene calls are TRBV7-2 and TRBJ2-3; possible D gene TRBD2, 6 bases. The CDR3 totals 15 residues. Germline V lookup: CDR1 SGHTA, CDR2 FQGNSA. The V gene lost 6 bases and the J gene lost 0 bases, with 13 bases spanning the gap.

As DNA, the CDR3 is TGTGCCAGCAGCTTAGATAGCGGGACAGATACGCAGTATTTT. It specifies CASSLDSGTDTQYF. The rearrangement uses TRBV7-3 and TRBJ2-3, with 7 nucleotides matching TRBD2. The V gene end was trimmed by 2 bases and the J gene end by 3 bases; junction bases not matched to a gene: 2. The CDR3 runs to 14 residues. CDR1 and CDR2 (germline): SGHTA, FQGTGA.

V and J are TRBV15 and TRBJ2-7; D may be TRBD2 (5 bases). The CDR3 has 15 amino acids. The V gene's germline CDR1 is LNHNV and CDR2 YYDKDF (reference sequence). V was clipped by 4 bases and J by 3 bases, with 16 bases between them. The CDR3 DNA sequence: TGTGCCACCAGCATCCCCGGCGGGCTTTTCTACGAGCAGTACTTC. Protein: CATSIPGGLFYEQYF.

V gene TRBV5-6 combines with J gene TRBJ1-2; the D is unclear. Trimming removed 0 bases from V and 4 bases from J, with 7 bases in between. This CDR3 has 13 amino acids. CDR1 SGHDT and CDR2 YYEEEE come from the germline V gene. The CDR3, as DNA: TGTGCCAGCAGCTTGGAGCCGGTCTATGGCTACACCTTC. Translation gives CASSLEPVYGYTF.

The chain combines TRBV10-3 with TRBJ2-7; 7 bases align to TRBD1. This CDR3 has 15 amino acids. V gave up 3 bases and J gave up 0 bases; unmatched junction bases: 5. Per the germline V gene, CDR1 is ENHRY and CDR2 is SYGVKD. The CDR3 DNA follows: TGTGCCATCAGTGACCCGGGACAGATCTCCTACGAGCAGTACTTC. This gives the protein CAISDPGQISYEQYF.

The V call is TRBV25-1, the J call TRBJ2-2; the D is unclear. Per germline, CDR1 MGHDK and CDR2 SYGVNS. The CDR3 spans 14 residues. Trimming shortened V by 8 bases and J by 1 base, and 11 bases separated the two germline ends. The CDR3 reads CASAPLVNTGELFF. DNA for the CDR3: TGTGCCAGCGCCCCGCTAGTGAACACCGGGGAGCTGTTTTTT.

V and J are TRBV11-2 and TRBJ2-5; TRBD2 matches at 8 bases. CDR1 and CDR2 (germline): SGHAT, FQNNGV. Losses at the gene ends were 5 bases for V and 2 bases for J; bases not matched to a gene: 10. CDR3 size: 16 residues. CDR3 in DNA: TGTGCCAGCAGCCCCCGGGGGGGGTCCGTACAAGAGACCCAGTACTTC. It codes for CASSPRGGSVQETQYF.

The chain recombines TRBV7-9 with TRBJ1-2; no clear D gene. Germline-derived CDR1 and CDR2 are SEHNR and FQNEAQ (reference sequence). V shed 1 base and J shed 7 bases, with 7 bases lying between them. The CDR3 spans 12 residues. The CDR3 DNA reads TGTGCCAGCAGCTTAGAACAGAGTGGCTACACCTTC. This gives the protein CASSLEQSGYTF.

This sequence joins TRBV7-6 and TRBJ1-3; D is uncertain. The CDR3 runs to 15 residues. Germline loops: CDR1 SGHVS, CDR2 FNYEAQ. Trimming removed 0 bases from V and 4 bases from J, with 10 bases in between. Written as DNA, the CDR3 is TGTGCCAGCAGCTTAGCGGGAGCATCGGGAAACACCATATATTTT. Residues: CASSLAGASGNTIYF.

The chain links TRBV20-1 to TRBJ1-1, with D hard to call. The CDR3 spans 11 residues. V lost 0 bases and J lost 10, with 9 bases in between. From germline, CDR1 is DFQATT and CDR2 SNEGSKA (reference sequence). CDR3 amino acids: CSARDQARAFF. In DNA form, the CDR3 reads TGCAGTGCTAGAGATCAAGCCCGAGCTTTCTTT.

This clone was counted a single time. V gene TRBV11-3 combines with J gene TRBJ2-7, with 9 bases aligning to TRBD2. There are 16 residues in the CDR3. Looked up from germline, CDR1 is SGHNT and CDR2 is YENEEA. The V segment lost 3 bases and the J segment 3 bases; nucleotides outside the gene matches: 9. The CDR3 sequence is CASSFAGGLGGYEQYF. The CDR3 DNA follows: TGTGCCAGCAGCTTCGCGGGAGGGCTAGGAGGCTACGAGCAGTACTTC.

The chain recombines TRBV10-3 with TRBJ2-3; 11 bases match TRBD2. Germline V CDR1 and CDR2: ENHRY, SYGVKD. Trimming at V came to 1 base and at J to 2 bases, leaving 5 bases not matched to a gene. The CDR3 consists of 17 residues. The CDR3 nucleotides read TGTGCCATCAGTGAGTTGGGGACTAGCGGATACACAGATACGCAGTATTTT. It codes for CAISELGTSGYTDTQYF.